The following is a T cell receptor beta chain sequence with its context. Antigen specificity is unknown. Time point here: persistent/refractory GD, antithyroid drugs over 5 years with positive TRAb. TCR sequences were obtained from RNA taken from PBMCs. Construction of the TCR beta libraries employed iRepertoire HTBI primers in conjunction with Arm-PCR of CDR3 regions. TCRdb redid the calling of the multiplex PCR reads with MiXCR, one entry per CDR3 protein. The profile shows more than 650,000 distinct CDR3 sequences, 30% of them singletons. This sample was included in a study of regulatory T cells in long-lasting Graves disease. General study findings and limits: Study of thyroid tissue was not done, with only peripheral blood studied.

The specimen was peripheral blood mononuclear cells (PBMCs), collected when the disease was refractory, from a patient treated with antithyroid drugs. The sequence was collected from a female donor with Graves disease.

CDR3 DNA sequence: TGTGCCAGCAGCGAGGGGTTTCGTGCGGAGACCCAGTACTTC. This translates into CASSEGFRAETQYF. V gene TRBV5-5 combines with J gene TRBJ2-5; D may be TRBD1 or TRBD2 (5 bases each). This CDR3 region has 14 residues. Looked up from germline, CDR1 is SGHKS and CDR2 is YYEKEE (reference sequence). Trimming left V 4 bases short and J 5 bases short, with 15 bases between.